This entry concerns a single T cell receptor (beta chain). The data were obtained in a study of blood T cell repertoires in COVID-19. Original processing notes: It was from reference gene primer amplification that nucleated cell counts were estimated. Clones were sequenced by immunoSEQ multiplex PCR, and TCRdb holds only the in-frame ones, with some missing. V, J and clone size were drawn from that table, and D and trimming were deduced from the DNA. The data show 180,000 or so clones, about 87% seen once. V shed 6 bases and J shed 4 bases, with 19 bases lying between them. CDR3 size: 15 residues. CDR1 SGHNT and CDR2 YENEEA come from the germline V gene.

The clonotype was recovered from a man aged 40-49 years with active or convalescent COVID-19. J is TRBJ2-7 and V is TRBV11-3; D is possibly TRBD2 (6 bases). The sample comprised peripheral blood. CDR3 residues: CASSYRSRRGYEQYF. As DNA, the CDR3 is TGTGCCAGCAGTTACCGGTCCAGGCGGGGATACGAGCAGTACTTC.